This TCR beta chain was retrieved from a study of blood T cell repertoires in COVID-19. The overall study: Samples taken during acute and convalescent COVID-19 were collected in the United States, Italy and Spain.

Followed longitudinally, the Seattle patients had been enrolled during active infection. This CDR3 comprises 18 residues. The authors' processing: Using reference gene primer amplification, nucleated cell counts were estimated. Clones were sequenced by immunoSEQ multiplex PCR, and TCRdb holds only the in-frame ones, with some missing. V, J and clone size reflect that table, while D and trimming were determined from the DNA. This table holds about 56,000 clones, about four fifths found once. This clonotype was sampled from a man aged 55 to 70 with COVID-19, enrolled during active disease. V is TRBV21-1 and J is TRBJ2-2; the table assigns TRBD2, which was not confirmed against the DNA. TRBV21-1 is tagged as a pseudogene. The sequencing input was peripheral blood. The CDR3 protein is CASTPRCSGGDKVGELFF. CDR3 nucleotides: TGTGCCAGCACCCCAAGGTGTAGCGGGGGCGACAAGGTCGGGGAGCTGTTTTTT.